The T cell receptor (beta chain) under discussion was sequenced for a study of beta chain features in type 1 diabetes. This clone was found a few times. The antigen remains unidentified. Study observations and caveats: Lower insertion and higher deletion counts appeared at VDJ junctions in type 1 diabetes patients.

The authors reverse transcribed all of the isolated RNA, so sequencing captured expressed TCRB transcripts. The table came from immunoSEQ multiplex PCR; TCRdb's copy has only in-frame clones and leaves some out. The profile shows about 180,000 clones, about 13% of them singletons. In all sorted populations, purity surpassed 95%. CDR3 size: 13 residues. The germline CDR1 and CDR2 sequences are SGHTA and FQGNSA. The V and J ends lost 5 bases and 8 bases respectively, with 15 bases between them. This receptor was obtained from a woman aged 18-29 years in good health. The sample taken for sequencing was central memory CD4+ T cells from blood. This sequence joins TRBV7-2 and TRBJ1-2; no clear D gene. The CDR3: CASSQGQSGGYTF. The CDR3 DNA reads TGTGCCAGCAGCCAAGGTCAAAGCGGAGGCTACACCTTC.